Shown below are 8 T cell receptor beta chains from a single sample sequenced in a study of somatic mutations in cytotoxic T cells in rheumatoid arthritis. The table came from immunoSEQ multiplex PCR; TCRdb's copy has only in-frame clones and leaves some out. The sample lists 6,000 to 8,000 clones; roughly nine tenths were seen once. Sequencing was done on a sample of CD8+ T cells sorted from blood. The receptor set was obtained from a man aged 40-49 years with rheumatoid arthritis.

V usage is TRBV13 and J usage is TRBJ2-5, with TRBD1 matching 8 bases. The CDR3 totals 14 residues. Per germline, CDR1 PRHDT and CDR2 FYEKMQ (reference sequence). With V trimmed by 3 bases and J by 2 bases, 2 bases remained unmatched. In nucleotides, the CDR3 is TGTGCCAGCAGCTTCAGGGGGCCTCAAGAGACCCAGTACTTC. As protein: CASSFRGPQETQYF.

This rearrangement joins TRBV28 to TRBJ2-3; 13 bases fit TRBD2. The V and J ends lost 6 bases and 6 bases, in that order; junction bases with no gene match: 6. The CDR3 length is 15 residues. CDR1 and CDR2 (germline): MDHEN, SYDVKM. This CDR3 reads CASSRGTSGDDTQYF. CDR3 bases: TGTGCCAGCAGCCGTGGGACTAGCGGGGATGATACGCAGTATTTT.

The V and J genes are TRBV5-1 and TRBJ1-1, with a weak D call TRBD1 (6 bases). The CDR3 loop spans 14 amino acids. Germline V gene sequence: CDR1 SGHRS, CDR2 YFSETQ. V lost 4 bases, J lost 2 bases, and 12 bases lay in between. The CDR3 is CASSIGTPNTEAFF. The CDR3 bases are TGCGCCAGCAGCATAGGGACACCCAACACTGAAGCTTTCTTT.

V gene TRBV5-6 combines with J gene TRBJ1-1; 9 bases are a match to TRBD1. The CDR3 runs to 13 residues. The germline V gene encodes CDR1 SGHDT and CDR2 YYEEEE. The junction had 3 bases not matched to a gene; V was cut back by 4 bases and J by 5 bases. Here the CDR3 DNA reads TGTGCCAGCAGCCCTGGACAGGGGACTGAAGCTTTCTTT. It yields the protein CASSPGQGTEAFF.

The V and J genes are TRBV10-3 and TRBJ2-1, with 9 nucleotides matching TRBD1. Germline V gene sequence: CDR1 ENHRY, CDR2 SYGVKD. The length of the CDR3 is 15 residues. J was trimmed by 7 bases and V by 7 bases; bases with no gene match: 11. The CDR3 coding sequence is TGTGCCATCAAAGACCGGGACAGGGCTCTGAATGAGCAGTTCTTC. It specifies CAIKDRDRALNEQFF.

The chain combines TRBV7-9 with TRBJ2-7; D unresolved. Per the germline V gene, CDR1 is SEHNR and CDR2 is FQNEAQ (reference sequence). The CDR3 loop spans 15 amino acids. With 5 bases removed from V and 3 bases from J, the gap between germline ends came to 17 bases. The CDR3 DNA reads as TGTGCCAGCAGCCACAGTATCGACCCAAGCTACGAGCAGTACTTC. It translates to CASSHSIDPSYEQYF.

The chain has TRBV9 and TRBJ1-2; D remains ambiguous. The CDR3 has 14 residues. V was shortened by 6 bases and J by 0 bases, with 12 bases between the two germline ends. CDR1 SGDLS and CDR2 YYNGEE come from the germline V gene. Written as DNA, the CDR3 is TGTGCCAGCACTGGAAATACAGCTAACTATGGCTACACCTTC. As protein: CASTGNTANYGYTF.

CDR3 region: CASSMTTGGFNEQFF. In nucleotides, the CDR3 is TGTGCCAGCAGTATGACGACAGGGGGCTTCAATGAGCAGTTCTTC. This chain connects TRBV27 to TRBJ2-1; the match to TRBD1 covers 10 bases. Germline V gene lookup returns CDR1 MNHEY and CDR2 SMNVEV (reference sequence). The V segment lost 5 bases and the J segment 6 bases; nucleotides outside the gene matches: 7. The CDR3 contains 15 residues.